The rows below give T cell receptor beta chains drawn from one sample of a study of blood T cell repertoires in COVID-19. Sequenced by immunoSEQ multiplex PCR; TCRdb stores in-frame clones only, minus some. The repertoire holds roughly 330,000 clones, with around 87% as singletons. The sample comprised PBMCs or T cells enriched from blood (not recorded which). The origin of the receptors is a woman aged 30 to 39 who had recovered from COVID-19. Each CDR3 is given with its conserved first and last residue. The order of the fields is D gene, V gene, J gene, CDR3 protein. A D gene is named only where the DNA matches it firmly.

D: .
V: TRBV5-1
J: TRBJ1-4
CDR3: CASSFIPATARRSNEKLFF

D: .
V: TRBV5-1
J: TRBJ2-7
CDR3: CASSLTGAYEQYF

D: .
V: TRBV7-7
J: TRBJ2-1
CDR3: CASSPVRNTRGGEQFF

D: .
V: TRBV10-3
J: TRBJ1-4
CDR3: CAISVQGDEKLFF

D: TRBD1
V: TRBV5-1
J: TRBJ1-5
CDR3: CASSTTYGQGSLGPQHF

D: .
V: TRBV28
J: TRBJ2-7
CDR3: CASSLGGAGYEQYF

D: .
V: TRBV11-2
J: TRBJ2-1
CDR3: CASSLRGAQSSYNEQFF

D: .
V: TRBV3-1/TRBV3-2
J: TRBJ1-2
CDR3: CASSQGTLGDFNGYTF

D: TRBD2
V: TRBV5-1
J: TRBJ2-1
CDR3: CASSGTSGVDNEQFF

D: .
V: TRBV11-1
J: TRBJ2-1
CDR3: CASSPRSYYNEQFF

D: .
V: TRBV27
J: TRBJ1-5
CDR3: CASSLIRGGGQPQHF

D: .
V: TRBV7-2
J: TRBJ1-6
CDR3: CASSKQGFNSPLHF

D: .
V: TRBV5-1
J: TRBJ1-1
CDR3: CASSLAAAGTEAFF

D: .
V: TRBV3-1/TRBV3-2
J: TRBJ2-1
CDR3: CASSSIWQGEQFF

D: .
V: TRBV2
J: TRBJ2-5
CDR3: CASRGQETQYF

D: TRBD1
V: TRBV6-6
J: TRBJ1-4
CDR3: CASGRQGATNEKLFF

D: TRBD2
V: TRBV4-1
J: TRBJ2-3
CDR3: CASSRGLAGGPLTDTQYF

D: TRBD1
V: TRBV6-2/TRBV6-3
J: TRBJ1-2
CDR3: CASSYPGTGYGYTF

D: TRBD1
V: TRBV28
J: TRBJ1-2
CDR3: CASSQWTGGDGYTF

D: .
V: TRBV3-1/TRBV3-2
J: TRBJ1-2
CDR3: CASSQAGQYYGYTF

D: .
V: TRBV3-1/TRBV3-2
J: TRBJ2-7
CDR3: CASSHSGQPGDEQYF

D: .
V: TRBV19
J: TRBJ1-2
CDR3: CASSRGGTPYGYTF

D: .
V: TRBV2
J: TRBJ2-7
CDR3: CASSEQGTTYEQYF

D: .
V: TRBV7-8
J: TRBJ1-2
CDR3: CASSPLRDGYTF

D: TRBD1
V: TRBV13
J: TRBJ2-5
CDR3: CASSFLGDRDTGTQYF

D: TRBD1
V: TRBV10-2
J: TRBJ1-2
CDR3: CASRRTGSDGYTF

D: TRBD2
V: TRBV4-1
J: TRBJ2-5
CDR3: CASSQINMGLMQQETQYF

D: TRBD1
V: TRBV27
J: TRBJ1-1
CDR3: CASSRDRDTEAFF

D: .
V: TRBV19
J: TRBJ1-5
CDR3: CASSSGPQHF

D: .
V: TRBV20-1
J: TRBJ1-4
CDR3: CSASDRGSATNEKLFF

D: TRBD1
V: TRBV7-9
J: TRBJ1-2
CDR3: CASSLDDRARYGYTF

D: TRBD2
V: TRBV11-2
J: TRBJ2-1
CDR3: CASSLSGGNEQFF

D: .
V: TRBV7-9
J: TRBJ2-5
CDR3: CASSFGQTQETQYF

D: .
V: TRBV30
J: TRBJ2-7
CDR3: CAWSREKYEQYF

D: .
V: TRBV6-6
J: TRBJ2-7
CDR3: CASVNPGESGEQYF

D: .
V: TRBV27
J: TRBJ1-1
CDR3: CASSLSRGWTEAFF

D: .
V: TRBV5-1
J: TRBJ1-5
CDR3: CASSLTGWGQPQHF

D: .
V: TRBV9
J: TRBJ1-3
CDR3: CASSEIRGGTIYF

D: .
V: TRBV27
J: TRBJ1-1
CDR3: CASLGLSTVNTEAFF

D: .
V: TRBV7-9
J: TRBJ1-1
CDR3: CASSSPSGFMNTEAFF

D: .
V: TRBV7-2
J: TRBJ2-7
CDR3: CASSLARGAYEQYF

D: TRBD1
V: TRBV4-2
J: TRBJ1-2
CDR3: CASSHRDRANYGYTF

D: TRBD1
V: TRBV15
J: TRBJ1-2
CDR3: CATSRRWDRGHGYTF

D: TRBD2
V: TRBV28
J: TRBJ2-2
CDR3: CASSLGMGLAGANTGELFF

D: .
V: TRBV2
J: TRBJ2-2
CDR3: CASMGREDTGELFF

D: TRBD2
V: TRBV2
J: TRBJ2-2
CDR3: CATLAGGQNTGELFF

D: .
V: TRBV5-4
J: TRBJ2-3
CDR3: CASSFFGTDTQYF

D: .
V: TRBV7-2
J: TRBJ2-2
CDR3: CASSPRGGAYNTGELFF

D: TRBD1
V: TRBV11-2
J: TRBJ1-1
CDR3: CASSSNRGRTEAFF

D: .
V: TRBV30
J: TRBJ2-6
CDR3: CACESSGANVLTF

D: TRBD1
V: TRBV24-1
J: TRBJ2-1
CDR3: CATSDPGTGNEQFF

D: .
V: TRBV20-1
J: TRBJ1-2
CDR3: CSAPEAWGYTF

D: .
V: TRBV5-1
J: TRBJ2-5
CDR3: CASSLGQPQETQYF